Below are 31 T cell receptor beta chains sequenced from a single sample in a study of vaccination and CD4 T cells after COVID-19. These receptors have no identified antigens. Sequenced with the Oncomine TCR Beta short-read assay was DNA taken from cultured CD4+ T cells. TCRdb itself ran the PCR reads through MiXCR, one entry per CDR3 protein. The table has about 3,900 distinct CDR3 sequences, roughly 23% seen once. The treatment: roughly 11-day PBMC culture with coronavirus spike peptide pools or control peptides (ViraFEST assay). The collection of CD4+ T cells from the unexposed donor took place before the COVID-19 pandemic (2011-2018). Sequencing was performed on CD4+ T cells from blood, cultured in vitro. These receptors all come from a human donor in good health.

The chain recombines TRBV28 with TRBJ1-2, with D uncertain. CDR3 length: 14 residues. The ends were cut back, 9 bases at V and 4 bases at J, with 18 bases in the middle. In germline, CDR1 is MDHEN, CDR2 SYDVKM. The CDR3 nucleotides are TGTGCCAGTTCGAGGCGGAGTCGTGGCTATGGCTACACCTTC. Amino acid sequence: CASSRRSRGYGYTF.

This clonotype has more than one count but fewer than ten. The genes are TRBV15 and TRBJ1-5; a weak D match, TRBD1 (6 bases). The CDR3 is 15 amino acids. CDR1 and CDR2 from the germline V gene are LNHNV and YYDKDF (reference sequence). V was clipped by 2 bases and J by 4 bases, with 12 bases between them. CDR3 sequence reads: CATSRTGQLNQPQHF. The CDR3 DNA sequence: TGTGCCACCAGCAGAACTGGACAGCTAAATCAGCCCCAGCATTTT. The whole variable domain, remainder taken from reference TRBV15 and TRBJ1-5, is DAMVIQNPRYQVTQFGKPVTLSCSQTLNHNVMYWYQQKSSQAPKLLFHYYDKDFNNEADTPDNFQSRRPNTSFCFLDIRSPGLGDTAMYLCATSRTGQLNQPQHFGDGTRLSIL.

The chain employs TRBV18 and TRBJ1-1; D is perhaps TRBD1 (6 bases). The CDR3 consists of 15 residues. Trimming stripped 3 bases from V and 1 base from J, with 12 bases between. The germline gives CDR1 KGHSH, CDR2 LQKENI. This CDR3 reads CASSPQGQGNTEAFF. CDR3 coding DNA: TGTGCCAGCTCACCTCAGGGGCAGGGGAACACTGAAGCTTTCTTT.

This chain uses TRBV18 with TRBJ2-3, with D tentatively TRBD1 (6 bases). This CDR3 has 18 amino acids. Germline V CDR1 and CDR2: KGHSH, LQKENI. Trimming cost V 0 bases and J 1 base, with 17 bases left between them. The CDR3 bases are TGTGCCAGCTCACCACCCGTCGGGGCTCCAGGGGGCACAGATACGCAGTATTTT. Its translation is CASSPPVGAPGGTDTQYF. Filled out from reference TRBV18 and TRBJ2-3, the complete variable domain reads NAGVMQNPRHLVRRRGQEARLRCSPMKGHSHVYWYRQLPEEGLKFMVYLQKENIIDESGMPKERFSAEFPKEGPSILRIQQVVRGDSAAYFCASSPPVGAPGGTDTQYFGPGTRLTVL.

The chain couples TRBV10-2 to TRBJ2-1; TRBD2 is a possible D gene (5 bases). Germline assignment: CDR1 WSHSY and CDR2 SAAADI. Trimming took 4 bases from V and 5 from J, leaving 21 bases between them. The CDR3 runs 17 residues. The DNA for the CDR3 is TGCGCCAGCAGTGTCGACTACCGGACTCCCTTCGACAATGAGCAGTTCTTC. Translation gives CASSVDYRTPFDNEQFF.

The CDR3 DNA follows: TGCGCCAGCAGCTTGGCCATTCTAGCGGGAGACACAGATACGCAGTATTTT. It codes for CASSLAILAGDTDTQYF. The V gene is TRBV5-1, the J gene TRBJ2-3, with TRBD2 matching over 10 bases. This CDR3 spans 17 amino acids. Losses at the gene ends were 0 bases for V and 2 bases for J; bases not matched to a gene: 6. CDR1 is SGHRS, CDR2 YFSETQ, per germline. The complete variable domain, with remaining parts taken from reference TRBV5-1 and TRBJ2-3, reads KAGVTQTPRYLIKTRGQQVTLSCSPISGHRSVSWYQQTPGQGLQFLFEYFSETQRNKGNFPGRFSGRQFSNSRSEMNVSTLELGDSALYLCASSLAILAGDTDTQYFGPGTRLTVL.

The chain uses TRBV20-1 and TRBJ1-2; 11 bases align to TRBD1. The CDR3 runs to 13 residues. Germline V gene lookup returns CDR1 DFQATT and CDR2 SNEGSKA (reference sequence). The junction had 5 bases not matched to a gene; V was cut back by 3 bases and J by 8 bases. CDR3 sequence (DNA): TGCAGTGCTAGGTCGGGACAGGGGGGCGGCTACACCTTC. This codes for CSARSGQGGGYTF.

This clonotype came up a few times. The chain couples TRBV19 to TRBJ2-7, with D maybe TRBD2 (5 bases). Germline lookup yields CDR1 LNHDA and CDR2 SQIVND (reference sequence). The CDR3 is 14 residues long. The V end lost 2 bases, the J end lost 6 bases, and 14 bases lay between the germline ends. CDR3: CASSIKNRGPEQYF. The DNA of the CDR3 is TGTGCCAGTAGTATAAAGAATAGAGGGCCCGAGCAGTACTTC.

The chain recombines TRBV6-1 with TRBJ2-6; TRBD2 is a possible D gene (6 bases). Germline lookup yields CDR1 MNHNS and CDR2 SASEGT. V lost 4 bases, J lost 2 bases, and 9 bases lay in between. There are 15 residues in the CDR3. The CDR3 DNA sequence: TGTGCCAGCAGTGGAGGAGGGGCTGGGGCCAACGTCCTGACTTTC. This sequence encodes CASSGGGAGANVLTF.

The V gene is TRBV18, the J gene TRBJ2-2; perhaps TRBD1 as D (6 bases). Looked up from germline, CDR1 is KGHSH and CDR2 is LQKENI. Trimming removed 0 bases at V and 4 bases at J, with 12 bases between. This CDR3 is built from 16 residues. CDR3 sequence reads: CASSPPRGLSTGELFF. The CDR3 DNA sequence: TGTGCCAGCTCACCACCCAGGGGTCTATCCACCGGGGAGCTGTTTTTT. The variable domain in full, with the rest retrieved from reference TRBV18 and TRBJ2-2, is NAGVMQNPRHLVRRRGQEARLRCSPMKGHSHVYWYRQLPEEGLKFMVYLQKENIIDESGMPKERFSAEFPKEGPSILRIQQVVRGDSAAYFCASSPPRGLSTGELFFGEGSRLTVL.

This clonotype is medium-sized by share. The chain joins TRBV7-8 to TRBJ1-6; TRBD1 is a possible D gene (6 bases). The CDR3 is 16 residues long. V was clipped by 2 bases and J by 0 bases, with 8 bases between them. The germline CDR1 and CDR2 sequences are SGHVS and FQNEAQ. This CDR3 reads CASSLRTASYNSPLHF. The DNA for the CDR3 is TGTGCCAGCAGCTTAAGGACAGCCTCCTATAATTCACCCCTCCACTTT.

The table lists this clonotype with a few counts. V and J are TRBV20-1 and TRBJ2-7; 9 bases fit TRBD1. This CDR3 region has 13 residues. V was clipped by 8 bases and J by 7 bases; unmatched bases: 12. The germline CDR1 and CDR2 sequences are DFQATT and SNEGSKA (reference sequence). CDR3 coding DNA: TGCAGTACTAAACAGGGGGCGAGAAATGAGCAGTACTTC. The encoded protein is CSTKQGARNEQYF.

The V gene is TRBV7-3, the J gene TRBJ2-3; D possibly corresponds to TRBD2 (5 bases). The CDR3 is 13 residues long. With 4 bases removed from V and 4 bases from J, the gap between germline ends came to 9 bases. The germline V gene has CDR1 SGHTA and CDR2 FQGTGA. The CDR3 spells CASSYGEADTQYF. CDR3 DNA sequence: TGTGCCAGCAGCTACGGGGAAGCAGATACGCAGTATTTT.

The rearrangement links TRBV2 to TRBJ2-3; D gene ambiguous. The CDR3 is 12 amino acids. Germline CDR1 is SNHLY and CDR2 is FYNNEI. V lost 5 bases to trimming and J lost 11 bases, with 14 bases between them. The DNA of the CDR3 is TGTGCCAGCAGTACCGACCCAGGCGGGCAGTATTTT. This codes for CASSTDPGGQYF.

This clonotype was observed once. This rearrangement joins TRBV30 to TRBJ1-6, with D possibly TRBD1 on 5 matching bases. Germline V CDR1 and CDR2: GTSNPN, SVGIG (reference sequence). This CDR3 contains 15 residues. V shed 0 bases and J shed 5 bases, with 11 bases lying between them. The CDR3 here is CAWSVWGRDNSPLHF. CDR3 coding DNA: TGTGCCTGGAGTGTGTGGGGGAGGGATAATTCACCCCTCCACTTT.

This clonotype was seen only a few times. The V and J genes are TRBV28 and TRBJ1-5, with a tentative D call TRBD1 (5 bases). V was cut by 7 bases and J by 1 base, with 17 bases left in between. CDR3 size: 16 residues. Germline CDR1 MDHEN, CDR2 SYDVKM. CDR3 sequence reads: CASTPSGEGSNQPQHF. The CDR3 DNA reads TGTGCCAGCACCCCCTCGGGGGAGGGCAGCAATCAGCCCCAGCATTTT.

In this sample, this clonotype is large (0.1 to 1%). The rearrangement joins TRBV6-1 to TRBJ2-3; D possibly corresponds to TRBD1 (6 bases). CDR1 and CDR2 from the germline V gene are MNHNS and SASEGT. V was pared by 6 bases and J by 6 bases, with 16 bases between. The CDR3 is made up of 14 amino acids. For the CDR3, the DNA is TGTGCCAGCAGAAAACTTACAGGGTATGATACGCAGTATTTT. Protein sequence: CASRKLTGYDTQYF.

By its share, this clonotype is medium-sized. This chain connects TRBV20-1 to TRBJ1-1, with D perhaps TRBD1 (5 bases). Trimming stripped 4 bases from V and 1 base from J, with 13 bases between. The CDR3 covers 14 residues. Germline lookup yields CDR1 DFQATT and CDR2 SNEGSKA (reference sequence). The CDR3 DNA reads TGCAGTGCTATAGCCGGGACGGGGAACACTGAAGCTTTCTTT. Its protein is CSAIAGTGNTEAFF.

In its sample, this clonotype was seen a few times. This chain links TRBV12-3 or TRBV12-4 with TRBJ2-5; tentative D call: TRBD1 (5 bases). V lost 4 bases and J 1 base, leaving 10 bases between the germline ends. This CDR3 region has 14 residues. CDR3 protein: CASSSWGLQETQYF. In DNA form, the CDR3 reads TGTGCCAGCAGTTCGTGGGGCCTCCAAGAGACCCAGTACTTC.

The chain carries TRBV12-3 or TRBV12-4 and TRBJ2-5; TRBD2 agrees at 11 bases. The V segment lost 4 bases and the J segment 5 bases; nucleotides outside the gene matches: 6. This CDR3 contains 15 residues. CDR3 bases: TGTGCCAGCAGTTCGATGACTAGCGGGGCGGAGACCCAGTACTTC. The encoded protein is CASSSMTSGAETQYF.

Judged by abundance, this clonotype is medium-sized. The CDR3 is CATKIDTDSNQPQHF. As DNA, the CDR3 is TGTGCCACCAAGATTGACACGGATAGCAATCAGCCCCAGCATTTT. The chain uses TRBV24-1 and TRBJ1-5; D gene uncertain. The ends were cut back, 8 bases at V and 0 bases at J, with 13 bases in the middle. Germline CDR1 is KGHDR and CDR2 is SFDVKD. This CDR3 spans 15 amino acids.

In its sample, this clonotype ranks as medium-sized (0.01 to 0.1%). The J gene is TRBJ1-5, the V gene TRBV19; D is uncertain. Germline CDR1 is LNHDA and CDR2 is SQIVND (reference sequence). V gave up 7 bases and J gave up 7 bases, with 17 bases separating them. This CDR3 is 14 amino acids long. Here the CDR3 reads CASKEGLGTQPQHF. The CDR3 DNA is TGTGCCAGTAAGGAAGGACTGGGAACACAGCCCCAGCATTTT.

In its sample, this clonotype was seen a few times. The V and J genes are TRBV2 and TRBJ1-1; D call uncertain. This CDR3 is built from 13 residues. Between the trimmed V and J ends, which lost 4 bases and 1 base, there was a span of 7 bases. Germline lookup yields CDR1 SNHLY and CDR2 FYNNEI. The CDR3 DNA reads TGTGCCAGCAGTGGACAAGGGAACACTGAAGCTTTCTTT. The encoded protein is CASSGQGNTEAFF.

This chain connects TRBV4-2 to TRBJ2-5; D is perhaps TRBD2 (5 bases). V lost 3 bases to trimming and J lost 2 bases, with 13 bases between them. The germline V gene has CDR1 LGHNA and CDR2 YNFKEQ. The CDR3 covers 15 residues. The CDR3 is CASSQLGAVQETQYF. DNA for the CDR3: TGTGCCAGCAGCCAGTTAGGAGCGGTACAAGAGACCCAGTACTTC.

The chain is built from TRBV28 and TRBJ1-3, with 9 positions matching TRBD1. V shed 5 bases and J 3 bases; nucleotides not matched to a gene: 8. Germline assignment: CDR1 MDHEN and CDR2 SYDVKM. CDR3 length equals 16 residues. The CDR3 nucleotides are TGTGCCAGCAGTCCGGCCGGGACAGGGAGTGGAAACACCATATATTTT. The encoded protein is CASSPAGTGSGNTIYF.

V gene TRBV7-3 combines with J gene TRBJ2-1, with D maybe TRBD2 (5 bases). V lost 1 base, J lost 1 base, and 8 bases lay in between. This CDR3 region has 15 residues. CDR1 SGHTA and CDR2 FQGTGA come from the germline V gene. CDR3 bases: TGTGCCAGCAGCTTAAATCCGGGGTCCTACAATGAGCAGTTCTTC. Encoded protein: CASSLNPGSYNEQFF.

This rearrangement joins TRBV18 to TRBJ2-5; D unclear. CDR3 length equals 14 residues. V lost 0 bases and J 3 bases, leaving 8 bases between the germline ends. Germline CDR1 reads KGHSH; CDR2 reads LQKENI. CDR3 amino acids: CASSPPGSKETQYF. Written as DNA, the CDR3 is TGTGCCAGCTCACCACCGGGCAGCAAAGAGACCCAGTACTTC.

This clonotype was detected a few times. The J gene is TRBJ1-1, the V gene TRBV30, with 8 bases that match TRBD1. With V trimmed by 3 bases and J by 4 bases, 10 bases remained unmatched. Per germline, CDR1 GTSNPN and CDR2 SVGIG (reference sequence). This CDR3 comprises 15 residues. The CDR3 DNA follows: TGTGCCTGGAGCCTCCCCCAGGGGGCTGTCACTGAAGCTTTCTTT. It encodes CAWSLPQGAVTEAFF.

The chain couples TRBV7-3 to TRBJ2-2, with 7 bases identical to TRBD2. The junction had 7 bases not matched to a gene; V was cut back by 5 bases and J by 1 base. This CDR3 is 16 amino acids long. Germline CDR1 reads SGHTA; CDR2 reads FQGTGA. The CDR3 coding sequence is TGTGCCAGCAGCCCCCTCGGGACTATGAACACCGGGGAGCTGTTTTTT. Its protein is CASSPLGTMNTGELFF.

On this clonotype: A much larger clone lies a single base off, so this may be a read error. The chain carries TRBV7-8 and TRBJ1-6; unclear D gene. This CDR3 spans 15 amino acids. Germline CDR1 and CDR2: SGHVS and FQNEAQ. Trimming pared 0 bases from V and 7 bases from J, leaving 10 bases between. The CDR3 is CASSLASKGNSPLHF. The CDR3 DNA reads TGTGCCAGCAGCTTAGCGTCCAAGGGCAATTCACCCCTCCACTTT.

This clonotype was picked up one time. This chain connects TRBV4-1 to TRBJ2-2; 7 bases agree with TRBD1. In germline, CDR1 is MGHRA, CDR2 YSYEKL. V shed 4 bases, J shed 7 bases, and the junction held 9 bases outside the gene matches. This CDR3 has 15 amino acids. CDR3 residues: CASSRYGTVDGELFF. CDR3 sequence (DNA): TGCGCCAGCAGCCGCTATGGGACAGTAGACGGGGAGCTGTTTTTT.